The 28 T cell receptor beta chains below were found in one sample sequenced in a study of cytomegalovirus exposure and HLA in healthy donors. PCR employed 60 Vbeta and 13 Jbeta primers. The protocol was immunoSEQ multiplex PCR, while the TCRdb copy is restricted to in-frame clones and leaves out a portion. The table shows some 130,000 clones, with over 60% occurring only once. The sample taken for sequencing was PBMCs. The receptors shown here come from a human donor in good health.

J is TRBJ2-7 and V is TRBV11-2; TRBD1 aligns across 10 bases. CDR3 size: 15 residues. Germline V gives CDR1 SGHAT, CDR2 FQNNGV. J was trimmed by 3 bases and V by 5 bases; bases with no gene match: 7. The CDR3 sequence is CASSTGTGDNYEQYF. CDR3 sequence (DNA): TGTGCCAGCAGCACCGGGACAGGGGATAACTACGAGCAGTACTTC. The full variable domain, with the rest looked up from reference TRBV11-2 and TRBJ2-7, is EAGVAQSPRYKIIEKRQSVAFWCNPISGHATLYWYQQILGQGPKLLIQFQNNGVVDDSQLPKDRFSAERLKGVDSTLKIQPAKLEDSAVYLCASSTGTGDNYEQYFGPGTRLTVT.

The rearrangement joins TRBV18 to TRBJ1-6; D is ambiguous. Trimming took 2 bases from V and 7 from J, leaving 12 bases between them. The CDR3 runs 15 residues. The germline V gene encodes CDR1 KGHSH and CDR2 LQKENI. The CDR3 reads CASSPGRSQNSPLHF. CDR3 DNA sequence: TGTGCCAGCTCACCAGGGAGGTCGCAGAATTCACCCCTCCACTTT. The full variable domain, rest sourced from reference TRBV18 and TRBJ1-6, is NAGVMQNPRHLVRRRGQEARLRCSPMKGHSHVYWYRQLPEEGLKFMVYLQKENIIDESGMPKERFSAEFPKEGPSILRIQQVVRGDSAAYFCASSPGRSQNSPLHFGNGTRLTVT.

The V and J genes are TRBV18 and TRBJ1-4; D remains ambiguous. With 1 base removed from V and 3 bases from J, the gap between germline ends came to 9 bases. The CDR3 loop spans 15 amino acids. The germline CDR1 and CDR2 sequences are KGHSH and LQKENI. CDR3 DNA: TGTGCCAGCTCACCACAGGAGCTGCCTAATGAAAAACTGTTTTTT. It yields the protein CASSPQELPNEKLFF.

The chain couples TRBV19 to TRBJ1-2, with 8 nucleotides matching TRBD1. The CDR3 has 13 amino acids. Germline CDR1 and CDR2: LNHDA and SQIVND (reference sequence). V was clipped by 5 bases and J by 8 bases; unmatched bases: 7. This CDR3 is CASSPGQGWGYTF. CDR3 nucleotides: TGTGCCAGTAGTCCCGGACAGGGTTGGGGCTACACCTTC.

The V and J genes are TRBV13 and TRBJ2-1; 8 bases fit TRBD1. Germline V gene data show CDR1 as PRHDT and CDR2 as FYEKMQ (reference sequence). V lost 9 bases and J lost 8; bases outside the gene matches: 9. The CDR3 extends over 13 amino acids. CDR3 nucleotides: TGTGCCAGTTGGGACAGGTCCCCCGATGAGCAGTTCTTC. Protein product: CASWDRSPDEQFF. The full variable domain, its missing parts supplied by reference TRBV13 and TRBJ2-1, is AAGVIQSPRHLIKEKRETATLKCYPIPRHDTVYWYQQGPGQDPQFLISFYEKMQSDKGSIPDRFSAQQFSDYHSELNMSSLELGDSALYFCASWDRSPDEQFFGPGTRLTVL.

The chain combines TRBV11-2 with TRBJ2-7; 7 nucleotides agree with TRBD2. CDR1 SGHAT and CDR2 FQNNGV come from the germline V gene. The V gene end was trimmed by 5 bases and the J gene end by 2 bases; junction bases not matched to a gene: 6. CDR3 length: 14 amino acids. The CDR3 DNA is TGTGCCAGCAGCCCAACTAGCGACCCCTACGAGCAGTACTTC. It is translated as CASSPTSDPYEQYF.

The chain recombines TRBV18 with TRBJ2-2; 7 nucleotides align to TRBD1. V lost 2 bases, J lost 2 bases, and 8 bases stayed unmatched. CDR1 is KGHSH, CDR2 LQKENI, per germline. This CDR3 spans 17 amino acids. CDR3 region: CASSPGTGTVNTGELFF. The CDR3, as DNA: TGTGCCAGCTCACCAGGTACCGGGACAGTAAACACCGGGGAGCTGTTTTTT.

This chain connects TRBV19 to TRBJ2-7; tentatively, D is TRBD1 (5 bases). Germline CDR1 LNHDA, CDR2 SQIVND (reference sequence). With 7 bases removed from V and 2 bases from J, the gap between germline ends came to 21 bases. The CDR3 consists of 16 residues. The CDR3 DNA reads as TGTGCCAGTAAGGGAAAGGTCGTAAGACAGACCTACGAGCAGTACTTC. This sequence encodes CASKGKVVRQTYEQYF.

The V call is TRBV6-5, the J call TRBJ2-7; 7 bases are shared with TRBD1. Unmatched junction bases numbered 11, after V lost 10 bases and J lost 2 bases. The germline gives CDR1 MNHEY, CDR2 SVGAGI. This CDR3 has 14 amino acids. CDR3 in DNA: TGTGCCACCAGGGCCGGGACAGTCCCCTACGAGCAGTACTTC. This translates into CATRAGTVPYEQYF.

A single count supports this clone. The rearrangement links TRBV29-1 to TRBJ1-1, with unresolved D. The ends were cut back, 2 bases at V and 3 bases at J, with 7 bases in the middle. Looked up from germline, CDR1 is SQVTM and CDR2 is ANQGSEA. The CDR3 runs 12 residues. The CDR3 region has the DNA TGCAGCGTTGAAAGTCAGTACACTGAAGCTTTCTTT. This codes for CSVESQYTEAFF.

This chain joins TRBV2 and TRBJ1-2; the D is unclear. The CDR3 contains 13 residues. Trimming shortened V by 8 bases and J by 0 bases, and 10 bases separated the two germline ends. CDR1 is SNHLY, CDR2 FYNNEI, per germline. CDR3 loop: CASSSNANYGYTF. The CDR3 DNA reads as TGTGCCAGCTCGAGCAATGCTAACTATGGCTACACCTTC.

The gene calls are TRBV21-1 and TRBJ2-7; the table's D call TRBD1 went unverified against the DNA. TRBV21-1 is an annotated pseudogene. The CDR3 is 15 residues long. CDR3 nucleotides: TGTGCCAGCAGCAAAGGGTGGGACAGGGCGCGCGAGCAGTACTTC. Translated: CASSKGWDRAREQYF.

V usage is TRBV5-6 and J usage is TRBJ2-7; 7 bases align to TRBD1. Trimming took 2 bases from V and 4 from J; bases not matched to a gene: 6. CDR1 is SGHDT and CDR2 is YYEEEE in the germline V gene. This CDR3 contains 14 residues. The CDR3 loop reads CASSFGRGNYEQYF. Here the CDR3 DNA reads TGTGCCAGCAGCTTCGGCAGGGGGAATTACGAGCAGTACTTC.

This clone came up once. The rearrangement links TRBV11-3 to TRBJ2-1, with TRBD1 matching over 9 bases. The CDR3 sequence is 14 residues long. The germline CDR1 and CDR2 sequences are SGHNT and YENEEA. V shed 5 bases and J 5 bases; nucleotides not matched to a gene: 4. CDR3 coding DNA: TGTGCCAGCAGCCGCCGGGACAGGGACAATGAGCAGTTCTTC. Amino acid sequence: CASSRRDRDNEQFF.

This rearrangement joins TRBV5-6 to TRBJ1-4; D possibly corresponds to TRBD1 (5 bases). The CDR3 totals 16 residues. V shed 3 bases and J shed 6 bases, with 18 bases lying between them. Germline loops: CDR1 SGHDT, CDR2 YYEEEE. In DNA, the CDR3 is TGTGCCAGCAGCTCCACGTTTGGGAGGGGAGATGAAAAACTGTTTTTT. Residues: CASSSTFGRGDEKLFF.

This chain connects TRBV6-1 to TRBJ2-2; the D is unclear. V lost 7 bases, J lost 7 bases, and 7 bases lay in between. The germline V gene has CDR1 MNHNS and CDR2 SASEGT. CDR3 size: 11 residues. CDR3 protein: CASTLIGELFF. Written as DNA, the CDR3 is TGTGCCAGCACTTTAATCGGGGAGCTGTTTTTT.

CDR3 nucleotides: TGTGCCCGGGGAGGGGGGGAGGAGCAGTACTTC. This gives the protein CARGGGEEQYF. The rearrangement joins TRBV2 to TRBJ2-7; tentatively, D is TRBD2 (7 bases). Germline V lookup: CDR1 SNHLY, CDR2 FYNNEI. The CDR3 covers 11 residues. With 11 bases removed from V and 7 bases from J, the gap between germline ends came to 15 bases. Full variable domain (missing parts from reference TRBV2 and TRBJ2-7): EPEVTQTPSHQVTQMGQEVILRCVPISNHLYFYWYRQILGQKVEFLVSFYNNEISEKSEIFDDQFSVERPDGSNFTLKIRSTKLEDSAMYFCARGGGEEQYFGPGTRLTVT.

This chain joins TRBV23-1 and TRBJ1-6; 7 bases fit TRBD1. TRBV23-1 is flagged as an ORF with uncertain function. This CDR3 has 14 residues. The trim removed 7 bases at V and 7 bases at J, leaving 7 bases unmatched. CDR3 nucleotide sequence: TGCGCCAGCACGCTCCGGGACAGCAATTCACCCCTCCACTTT. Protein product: CASTLRDSNSPLHF.

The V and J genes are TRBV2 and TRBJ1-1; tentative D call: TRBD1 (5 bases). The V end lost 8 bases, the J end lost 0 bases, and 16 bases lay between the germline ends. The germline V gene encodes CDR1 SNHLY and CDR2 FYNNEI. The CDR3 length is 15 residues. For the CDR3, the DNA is TGTGCCAGCGGTCCAGGGTTGGGGATGAACACTGAAGCTTTCTTT. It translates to CASGPGLGMNTEAFF.

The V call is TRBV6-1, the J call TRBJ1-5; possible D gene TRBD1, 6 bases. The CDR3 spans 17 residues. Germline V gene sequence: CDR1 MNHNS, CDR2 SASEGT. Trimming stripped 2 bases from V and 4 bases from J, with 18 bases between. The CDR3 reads CASSEFGGQGGNQPQHF. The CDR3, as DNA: TGTGCCAGCAGTGAATTTGGGGGACAAGGGGGAAATCAGCCCCAGCATTTT.

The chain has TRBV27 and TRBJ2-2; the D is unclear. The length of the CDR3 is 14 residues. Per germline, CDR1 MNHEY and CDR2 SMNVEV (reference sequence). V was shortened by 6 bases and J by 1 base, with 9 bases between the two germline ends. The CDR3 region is CASSPQMNTGELFF. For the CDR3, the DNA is TGTGCCAGCAGCCCACAGATGAACACCGGGGAGCTGTTTTTT.

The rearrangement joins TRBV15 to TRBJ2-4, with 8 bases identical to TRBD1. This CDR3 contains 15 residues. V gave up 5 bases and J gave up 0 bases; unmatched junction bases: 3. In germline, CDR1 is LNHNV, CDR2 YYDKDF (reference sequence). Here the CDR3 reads CATSEGTGAKNIQYF. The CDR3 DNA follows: TGTGCCACCAGCGAAGGGACAGGAGCCAAAAACATTCAGTACTTC.

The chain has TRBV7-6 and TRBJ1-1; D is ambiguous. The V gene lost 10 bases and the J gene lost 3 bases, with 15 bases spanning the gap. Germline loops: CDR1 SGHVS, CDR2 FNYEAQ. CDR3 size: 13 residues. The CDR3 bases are TGTGCCATACGGCAGGCTCAACACACTGAAGCTTTCTTT. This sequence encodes CAIRQAQHTEAFF.

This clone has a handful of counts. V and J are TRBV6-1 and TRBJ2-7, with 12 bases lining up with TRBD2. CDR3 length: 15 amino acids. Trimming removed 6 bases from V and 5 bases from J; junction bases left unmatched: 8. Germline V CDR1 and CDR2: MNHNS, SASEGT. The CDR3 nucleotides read TGTGCCAGCAGCATATCTAGCGGGGGGGCTCACGAGCAGTACTTC. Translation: CASSISSGGAHEQYF.

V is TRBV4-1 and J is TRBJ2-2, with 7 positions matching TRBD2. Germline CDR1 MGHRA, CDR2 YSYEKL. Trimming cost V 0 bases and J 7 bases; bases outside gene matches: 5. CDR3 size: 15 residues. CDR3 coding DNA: TGCGCCAGCAGCCAAGAGTTTGGCGGGGGCGGGGAGCTGTTTTTT. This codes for CASSQEFGGGGELFF.

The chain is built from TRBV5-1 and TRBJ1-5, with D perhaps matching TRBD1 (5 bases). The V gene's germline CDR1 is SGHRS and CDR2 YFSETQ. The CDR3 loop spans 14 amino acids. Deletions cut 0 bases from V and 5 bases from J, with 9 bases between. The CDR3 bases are TGCGCCAGCAGCTTGGTTGGGGGGGATCAGCCCCAGCATTTT. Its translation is CASSLVGGDQPQHF.

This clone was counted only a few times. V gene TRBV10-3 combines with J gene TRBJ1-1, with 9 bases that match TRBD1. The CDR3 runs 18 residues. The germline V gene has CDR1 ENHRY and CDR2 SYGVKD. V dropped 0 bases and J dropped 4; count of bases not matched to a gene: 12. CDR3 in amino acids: CAISESKGQGTRGTEAFF. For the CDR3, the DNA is TGTGCCATCAGTGAGTCGAAGGGACAGGGCACTAGGGGCACTGAAGCTTTCTTT.

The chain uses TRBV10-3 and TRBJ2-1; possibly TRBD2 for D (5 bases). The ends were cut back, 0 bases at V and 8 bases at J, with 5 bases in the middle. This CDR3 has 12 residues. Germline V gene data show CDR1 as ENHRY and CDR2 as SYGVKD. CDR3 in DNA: TGTGCCATCAGTGAGTCGAGGGATGAGCAGTTCTTC. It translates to CAISESRDEQFF.